This note documents a single T cell receptor beta chain sequence. The method was immunoSEQ multiplex PCR; TCRdb's version includes in-frame clones alone and lacks a portion of them. Here the sample spans 300,000 to 400,000 clones, approximately 74% being singletons. This specimen belongs to a study of shared clonotypes between healthy human individuals. Study-wide context: A few men and a couple of women, aged 18 to 49, were donors.

The germline V gene has CDR1 LNHNV and CDR2 YYDKDF (reference sequence). V shed 5 bases and J shed 0 bases, with 6 bases lying between them. CDR3 size: 13 residues. The chain carries TRBV15 and TRBJ2-3; no reliable D call. Sequenced input: memory CD4+ T cells sorted from blood. As for subset: CD45RA-negative fraction. The receptor was derived from a man aged 30-40 years in good health. The DNA for the CDR3 is TGTGCCACCAGCCTAGTCAGCACAGATACGCAGTATTTT. Residues: CATSLVSTDTQYF.